This entry lists 3 T cell receptor beta chains sequenced from one sample in a study of control samples from healthy donors and cancer patients. Assay used: immunoSEQ multiplex PCR; TCRdb lists only in-frame clones, some missing. The data contain approximately 37,000 clones, more than 70% of them seen just once; the ten biggest clones take up 20% to 25%. The material sequenced was PBMCs. The receptors originated from a woman aged 60-75 years with lung cancer.

The rearrangement links TRBV6-2 or TRBV6-3 to TRBJ1-1, with 10 bases aligning to TRBD1. V shed 0 bases, J shed 3 bases, and the junction held 19 bases outside the gene matches. This CDR3 comprises 21 residues. Per germline, CDR1 MNHEY and CDR2 SVGEGT. The CDR3 loop is CASSYSPTLRQGARRDTEAFF. CDR3 coding DNA: TGTGCCAGCAGTTACTCTCCTACTTTAAGACAGGGGGCGCGCCGTGACACTGAAGCTTTCTTT.

The rearrangement joins TRBV19 to TRBJ1-1, with D perhaps matching TRBD1 (6 bases). This CDR3 contains 15 residues. V gave up 10 bases and J gave up 0 bases, with 18 bases separating them. Germline CDR1 reads LNHDA; CDR2 reads SQIVND (reference sequence). The CDR3 coding sequence is TGTGCCACCGGAGGGGGGTTAGGGTTGAACACTGAAGCTTTCTTT. This sequence encodes CATGGGLGLNTEAFF. Complete variable domain (other parts from reference TRBV19 and TRBJ1-1): DGGITQSPKYLFRKEGQNVTLSCEQNLNHDAMYWYRQDPGQGLRLIYYSQIVNDFQKGDIAEGYSVSREKKESFPLTVTSAQKNPTAFYLCATGGGLGLNTEAFFGQGTRLTVV.

The chain joins TRBV6-5 to TRBJ1-2; weak D call: TRBD1 (5 bases). Germline CDR1 is MNHEY and CDR2 is SVGAGI. The CDR3 has 15 amino acids. V lost 0 bases and J 1 base, leaving 9 bases between the germline ends. DNA for the CDR3: TGTGCCAGCAGTTACTCGCCAGGGCTTAACTATGGCTACACCTTC. Translating it yields CASSYSPGLNYGYTF.